The table lists the clone carrying this T cell receptor beta chain with a few counts. V lost 6 bases, J lost 5 bases, and 4 bases stayed unmatched. The CDR3 runs 12 residues. The V gene's germline CDR1 is SNHLY and CDR2 FYNNEI. These data belong to a study of beta chain features in type 1 diabetes. Since all of the isolated RNA was reverse transcribed, expressed TCRB transcripts were what got sequenced. The average output of naive, central memory and regulatory T cell samples was about 3.57 million reads. Some clones are missing from TCRdb's copy, which holds only in-frame ones; the method was immunoSEQ multiplex PCR. The sample consists of under 400,000 clones, approximately 12% of them appearing once.

The sequencing input was naive CD4+ T cells from blood. The rearrangement joins TRBV2 to TRBJ2-7; 7 bases map to TRBD1. The sequence was obtained from a young man in good health. The CDR3 region has the DNA TGTGCCAGCAGCGCGACAGGGAACGAGCAGTACTTC. It specifies CASSATGNEQYF.